The clone carrying this TCR beta chain has a handful of counts. The sample belongs to a study of blood T cell repertoires in COVID-19. Study-level information: Sample material is recorded as cDNA or gDNA derived from T cells, B-cell-depleted T cells, or PBMCs.

Authors' methods: Reference gene primers were amplified, and this amplification served to estimate nucleated cell counts. Generated by immunoSEQ multiplex PCR, the TCRdb table keeps only in-frame clones and is missing some. That table gives V, J and clone size, and the DNA gave D and trimming. The sample comprises 200,000 or so clones, about 80% of which are singletons, and roughly 2.3% rests with the top ten. Trimming pared 5 bases from V and 6 bases from J, leaving 22 bases between. The CDR3 is made up of 16 amino acids. In germline, CDR1 is MNHEY, CDR2 SVGEGT. The chain links TRBV6-2 or TRBV6-3 to TRBJ1-1; possible D gene TRBD1, 5 bases. This sequence originates from a woman aged 55-69 years with acute or convalescent COVID-19. Sequencing was carried out using peripheral blood. The CDR3 DNA follows: TGTGCCAGCAGTCCGCTGAGACAGATCGGGAGCGCTGAAGCTTTCTTT. Translated, it gives CASSPLRQIGSAEAFF.